Sequencing of this TCR beta chain was carried out in a study of regulatory T cells in long-lasting Graves disease (dated by TCRdb to about 2021). As for the study more broadly: Persistent Graves' disease was defined as persistently positive TSH receptor autoantibodies together with antithyroid drug treatment for over 5 years. The study was registered as a clinical trial and conducted in China. Persistent Graves' disease patients in the clinical cohort had taken antithyroid drugs for around 11 years on average. Persistent Graves' disease patients were compared with newly diagnosed Graves' disease patients by peripheral blood TCR sequencing and RNA sequencing. TCR sequencing covered roughly 13 persistent and roughly 20 newly diagnosed Graves' disease patients, some 33 samples in total.

The protocol used for the library was multiplex PCR. TCRdb lists the instrument as Illumina HiSeq 4000. To build TCR beta libraries, CDR3 regions were amplified by Arm-PCR using iRepertoire HTBI primers. Before sequencing, the PCR products underwent gel purification. The authors' pipeline ran thus. A total of 62 TRBV and more than twelve TRBJ segments were identified across samples and were used for gene usage analysis of CDR3 amino acid clonotypes. Filtered high-quality paired reads were merged into contigs using COPE and FqMerger. BLAST was used to align contigs to IMGT TRBV, TRBD and TRBJ reference genes, and CDR3 was defined according to IMGT. Any clonotype with a frequency above 0.1% was counted as a highly expanded clone. Shannon entropy was used to measure repertoire diversity, and the Gini coefficient was used to measure V-J evenness. Clonotypes shared by more than one individual were considered public. TCRdb applied fastp at Q25 and MiXCR to the public reads, then kept only in-frame beta chains. Records with the same CDR3 protein are collapsed into one entry carrying the most frequent genes and DNA. TCRdb, not the authors, supplied the V and J calls. This sample comprises 400,000 to 500,000 distinct CDR3 sequences, under 25% of them detected only once. The ten biggest clones cover roughly 13% of the sample.

This clonotype was seen many times. What this receptor recognizes is not known. No base quality information exists; no much larger clone differs at one position. The paper's findings and limits, for the study overall: Persistent patients shared more public clonotypes among themselves (2,741) than newly diagnosed patients did (nearly 1,000). Preferential use of TRBV28, TRBJ1-2 and TRBJ2-5 was observed in persistent disease, whereas TRBV20-1 and TRBJ2-1 were favored in newly diagnosed disease. Sequencing and analysis were limited to the TCR beta chain. As a limitation, the authors acknowledged that the small sample size may reduce accuracy. Only peripheral blood was studied, because thyroid tissue, the primary lesion, was inaccessible. Compared with newly diagnosed patients, persistent Graves' disease patients had lower TCR Shannon entropy and fewer highly expanded clones, which suggests clonal expansion.

The germline V gene gives CDR1 as MDHEN and CDR2 as SYDVKM. The CDR3 covers 16 residues, taking in both the cysteine and the phenylalanine. Of the read, only the CDR3 DNA is kept; its 48 bases are in frame from base 1. The germline ends are 17 bases apart after V is trimmed by 0 bases and J by 5 bases. What the time point label conveys for this sample: persistent/refractory GD, antithyroid drugs over 5 years with positive TRAb. For both TCR sequencing and RNA sequencing, RNA was extracted from PBMCs in TRIzol. Graves' disease was diagnosed according to American Thyroid Association guidelines. Patients for the study were recruited at an endocrinology department in Xi'an, China. Each patient gave approximately 10 milliliters of peripheral blood, collected in an EDTA anticoagulant tube. Ficoll Paque Plus density gradient separation was used to isolate PBMCs, and no further T cell sorting was performed. RNA quality was checked with an Agilent 2100 Bioanalyzer and agarose gel, and concentration with a NanoDrop 2000.

In this chain, TRBV28 is recombined with TRBJ2-7, with a weak D call of TRBD1 (5 bases match). The sample was peripheral blood mononuclear cells (PBMCs), taken when the disease was refractory, from a patient treated with antithyroid drugs. This receptor was taken from a female donor with Graves disease. The CDR3 has the sequence CASSLWGQGLSHEQYF. The DNA sequence is TGTGCCAGCAGTTTATGGGGGCAGGGTCTGTCCCACGAGCAGTACTTC.